This T cell receptor beta chain was obtained from a study of cytomegalovirus exposure and HLA in healthy donors. Study-level points and caveats: The study designated 150 to 200 TCR beta chains cytomegalovirus-associated. Reports credit the classifier with highly specific, highly sensitive diagnosis of cytomegalovirus status.

Both 60 Vbeta primers and 13 Jbeta primers went into the PCR. Libraries were prepared by immunoSEQ multiplex PCR; TCRdb keeps only in-frame clonotypes and omits some of them. This sample has over 80,000 clones, with 65% to 85% found just once. Whereas donors were nominally healthy upon sampling, unrecorded immune exposures were probable. Germline CDR1 and CDR2: SGDLS and YYNGEE. The CDR3 is 16 amino acids. J gave up 5 bases and V 4 bases, and 10 bases lay outside the gene matches. Of note for this clone: The antigen remains unidentified.

The J gene is TRBJ2-2, the V gene TRBV9; 8 bases match TRBD1. The clonotype was recovered from a female donor in good health and CMV-seropositive. Material for sequencing was PBMCs. CDR3 region: CASSPRTGTRTGELFF. The CDR3 nucleotides are TGTGCCAGCAGCCCACGGACAGGGACGCGGACCGGGGAGCTGTTTTTT.